This T cell receptor beta chain was obtained from a study of blood T cell repertoires in COVID-19. Individuals in the exposed group had encountered a COVID-19 case within 2 weeks preceding study entry. In the authors' workflow: Estimation of nucleated cell counts relied on the amplification of reference gene primers. Generated by immunoSEQ multiplex PCR, the TCRdb table keeps only in-frame clones and is missing some. Clone size and V and J calls were adopted from that table, with D and trimming inferred from the DNA. The repertoire consists of some 180,000 clones, with roughly 80% occurring once and the leading ten covering approximately 15%. Germline loops: CDR1 SGHVS, CDR2 FQNEAQ. This CDR3 region has 18 residues. The V segment lost 4 bases and the J segment 0 bases; nucleotides outside the gene matches: 4.

Material for sequencing was PBMCs or T cells enriched from blood (not recorded which). The sequence derives from a man in his fifties or sixties who had been exposed to COVID-19. This sequence joins TRBV7-8 and TRBJ2-4, with 15 bases matching TRBD2. The CDR3 here is CASSSGLAGGLAKNIQYF. Written as DNA, the CDR3 is TGTGCCAGCAGCTCGGGACTAGCGGGAGGACTAGCCAAAAACATTCAGTACTTC.